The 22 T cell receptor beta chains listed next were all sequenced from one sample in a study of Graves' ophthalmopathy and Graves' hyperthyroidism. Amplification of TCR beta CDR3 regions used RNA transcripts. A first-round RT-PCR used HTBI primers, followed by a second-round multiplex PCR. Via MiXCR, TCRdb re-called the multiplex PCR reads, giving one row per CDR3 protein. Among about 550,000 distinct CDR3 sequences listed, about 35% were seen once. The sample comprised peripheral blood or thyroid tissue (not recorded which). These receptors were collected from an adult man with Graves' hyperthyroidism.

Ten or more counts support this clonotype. CDR3 nucleotide sequence: TGTGCCAGCAGCGGGTGGGGTAGGGTCAATCAGCCCCAGCATTTT. It specifies CASSGWGRVNQPQHF. The chain recombines TRBV5-6 with TRBJ1-5; D remains ambiguous. V lost 4 bases and J 3 bases, leaving 14 bases between the germline ends. CDR1 SGHDT and CDR2 YYEEEE come from the germline V gene. This CDR3 has 15 amino acids.

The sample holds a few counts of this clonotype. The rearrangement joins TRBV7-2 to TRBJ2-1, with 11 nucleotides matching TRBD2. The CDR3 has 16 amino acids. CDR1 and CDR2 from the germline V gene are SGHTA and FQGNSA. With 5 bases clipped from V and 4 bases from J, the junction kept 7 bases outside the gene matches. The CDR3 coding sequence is TGTGCCAGCAGCCAACTAGCGGGGGCGAAATACAATGAGCAGTTCTTC. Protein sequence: CASSQLAGAKYNEQFF.

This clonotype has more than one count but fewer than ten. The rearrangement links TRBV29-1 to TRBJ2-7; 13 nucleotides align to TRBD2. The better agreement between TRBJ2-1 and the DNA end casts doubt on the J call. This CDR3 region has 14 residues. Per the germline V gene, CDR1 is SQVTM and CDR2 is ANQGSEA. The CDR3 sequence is CSVRLAGGYNEQFF. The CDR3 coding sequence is TGCAGCGTTAGACTAGCGGGAGGCTACAATGAGCAGTTCTTC.

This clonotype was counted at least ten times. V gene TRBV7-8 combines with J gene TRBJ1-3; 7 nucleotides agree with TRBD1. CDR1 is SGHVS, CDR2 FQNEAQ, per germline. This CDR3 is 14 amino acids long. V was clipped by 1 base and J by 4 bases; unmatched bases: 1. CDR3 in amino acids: CASSLGGQGNTIYF. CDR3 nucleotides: TGTGCCAGCAGCTTAGGGGGACAGGGAAACACCATATATTTT.

This CDR3 reads CASSQVVPRSTGELFF. The CDR3 DNA reads TGTGCCAGCAGCCAAGTAGTCCCTAGGTCCACCGGGGAGCTGTTTTTT. The J gene is TRBJ2-2, the V gene TRBV7-2; D gene unclear. V lost 5 bases and J 4 bases, leaving 17 bases between the germline ends. CDR3 length equals 16 residues. The germline CDR1 and CDR2 sequences are SGHTA and FQGNSA.

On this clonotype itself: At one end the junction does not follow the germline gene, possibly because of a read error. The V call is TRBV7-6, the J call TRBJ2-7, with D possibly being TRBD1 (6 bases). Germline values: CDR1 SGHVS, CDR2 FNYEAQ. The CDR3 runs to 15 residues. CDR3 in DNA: TGTGCCAGCAGCTCCGAACCAGGGGACCTCTACGAGCGGTACTTC. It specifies CASSSEPGDLYERYF.

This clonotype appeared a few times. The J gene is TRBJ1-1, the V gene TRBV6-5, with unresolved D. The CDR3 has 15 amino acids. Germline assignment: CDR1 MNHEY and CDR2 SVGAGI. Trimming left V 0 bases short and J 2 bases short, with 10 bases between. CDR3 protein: CASSYSIGSNTEAFF. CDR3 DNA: TGTGCCAGCAGTTACTCGATCGGCAGTAACACTGAAGCTTTCTTT.

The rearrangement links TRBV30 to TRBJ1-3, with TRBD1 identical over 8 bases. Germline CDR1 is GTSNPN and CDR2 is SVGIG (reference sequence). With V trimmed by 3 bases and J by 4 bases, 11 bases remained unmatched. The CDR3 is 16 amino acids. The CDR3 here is CAWSLGQGATGNTIYF. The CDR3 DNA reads TGTGCCTGGAGCCTTGGCCAGGGGGCGACGGGAAACACCATATATTTT. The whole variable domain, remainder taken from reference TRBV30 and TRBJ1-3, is SQTIHQWPATLVQPVGSPLSLECTVEGTSNPNLYWYRQAAGRGLQLLFYSVGIGQISSEVPQNLSASRPQDRQFILSSKKLLLSDSGFYLCAWSLGQGATGNTIYFGEGSWLTVV.

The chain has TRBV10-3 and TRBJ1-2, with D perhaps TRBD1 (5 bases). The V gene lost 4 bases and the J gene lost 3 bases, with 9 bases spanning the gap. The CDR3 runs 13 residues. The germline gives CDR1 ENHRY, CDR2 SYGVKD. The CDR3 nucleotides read TGTGCCATCAGTGGGGCGGGGGACTATGGCTACACCTTC. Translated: CAISGAGDYGYTF.

CDR3 sequence reads: CASSLAGLTYGYTF. DNA for the CDR3: TGTGCCAGCAGCTTAGCGGGGCTCACCTATGGCTACACCTTC. The rearrangement uses TRBV7-9 and TRBJ1-2; tentatively, D is TRBD1 (5 bases). Per germline, CDR1 SEHNR and CDR2 FQNEAQ (reference sequence). This CDR3 contains 14 residues. V was clipped by 0 bases and J by 4 bases, with 9 bases between them.

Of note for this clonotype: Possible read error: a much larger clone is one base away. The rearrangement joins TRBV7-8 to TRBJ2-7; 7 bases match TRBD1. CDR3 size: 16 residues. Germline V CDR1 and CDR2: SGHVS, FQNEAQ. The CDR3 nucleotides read TGTGCCGGCAGCTTAAATGTGGACAGGAGCCCCTACGGGCAGTACTTC. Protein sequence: CAGSLNVDRSPYGQYF.

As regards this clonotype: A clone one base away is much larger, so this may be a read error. In DNA form, the CDR3 reads TGTGCCAGCAGTTACTCGATGGCTAGCGGGGGGGCCTACGGGCAGTACTTC. Translating gives CASSYSMASGGAYGQYF. The chain joins TRBV6-6 to TRBJ2-7, with 12 bases that match TRBD2. The germline V gene has CDR1 MNHNY and CDR2 SVGAGI (reference sequence). The length of the CDR3 is 17 residues.

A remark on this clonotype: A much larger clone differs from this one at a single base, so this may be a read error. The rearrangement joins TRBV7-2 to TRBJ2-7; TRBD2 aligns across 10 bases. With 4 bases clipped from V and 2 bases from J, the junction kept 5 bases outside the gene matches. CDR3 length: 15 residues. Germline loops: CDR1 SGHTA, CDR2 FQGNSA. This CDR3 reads CASSSSGGNPYEQYF. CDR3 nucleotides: TGTGCCAGCAGCTCTAGCGGGGGAAATCCCTACGAGCAGTACTTC.

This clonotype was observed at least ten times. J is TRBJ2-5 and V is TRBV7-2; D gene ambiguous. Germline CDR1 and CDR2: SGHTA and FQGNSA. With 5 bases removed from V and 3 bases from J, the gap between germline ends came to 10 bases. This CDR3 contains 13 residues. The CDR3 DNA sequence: TGTGCCAGCAGCCCCTACTGGAAAGAGACCCAGTACTTC. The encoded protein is CASSPYWKETQYF.

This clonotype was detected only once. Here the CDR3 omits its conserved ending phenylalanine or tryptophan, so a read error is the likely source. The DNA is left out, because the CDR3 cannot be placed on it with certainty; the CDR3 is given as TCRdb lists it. The CDR3 here is CSASGGQGQNT. The chain combines TRBV20-1 with TRBJ2-5; the D call of TRBD1 is as the table states it, not checked on the DNA. The CDR3 numbers 11 amino acids, ends counted. Germline assignment: CDR1 DFQATT and CDR2 SNEGSKA (reference sequence).

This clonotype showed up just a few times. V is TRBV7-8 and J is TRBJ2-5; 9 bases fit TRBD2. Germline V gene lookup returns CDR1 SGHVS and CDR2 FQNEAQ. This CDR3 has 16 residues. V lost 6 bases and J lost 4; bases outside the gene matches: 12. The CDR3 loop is CASSLWGAGGGETQYF. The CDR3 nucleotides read TGTGCCAGCAGTTTATGGGGAGCGGGGGGAGGAGAGACCCAGTACTTC.

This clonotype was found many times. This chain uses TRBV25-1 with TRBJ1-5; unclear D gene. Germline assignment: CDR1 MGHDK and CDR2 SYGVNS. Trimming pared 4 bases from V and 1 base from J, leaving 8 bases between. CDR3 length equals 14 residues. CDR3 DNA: TGTGCCAGCAGTGCTGCGGGAAGCAATCAGCCCCAGCATTTT. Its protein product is CASSAAGSNQPQHF.

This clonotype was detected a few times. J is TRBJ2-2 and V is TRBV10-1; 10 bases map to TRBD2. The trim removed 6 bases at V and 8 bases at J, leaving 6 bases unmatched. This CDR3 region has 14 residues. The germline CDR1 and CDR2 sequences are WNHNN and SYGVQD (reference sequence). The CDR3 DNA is TGCGCCAGCAGCGCTAGCGGGAGCTCGGGGGAGCTGTTTTTT. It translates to CASSASGSSGELFF.

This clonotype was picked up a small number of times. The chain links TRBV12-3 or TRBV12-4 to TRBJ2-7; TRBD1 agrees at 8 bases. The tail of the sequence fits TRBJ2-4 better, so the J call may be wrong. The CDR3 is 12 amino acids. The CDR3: CASSLDRDIQYF. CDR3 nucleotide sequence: TGTGCCAGCAGCCTGGACAGGGACATTCAGTACTTC.

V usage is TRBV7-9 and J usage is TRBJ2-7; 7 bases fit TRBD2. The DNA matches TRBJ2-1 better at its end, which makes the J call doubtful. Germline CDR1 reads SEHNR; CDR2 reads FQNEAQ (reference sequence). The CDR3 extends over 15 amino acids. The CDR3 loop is CASSLREMGGNEQFF. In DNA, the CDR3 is TGTGCCAGCAGCTTGCGGGAGATGGGGGGCAATGAGCAGTTCTTC.

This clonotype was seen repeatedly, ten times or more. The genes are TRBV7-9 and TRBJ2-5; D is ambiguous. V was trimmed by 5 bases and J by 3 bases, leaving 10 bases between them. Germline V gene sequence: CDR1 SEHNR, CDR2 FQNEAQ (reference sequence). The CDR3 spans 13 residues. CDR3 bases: TGTGCCAGCAGCCCCGTGGTGGAAGAGACCCAGTACTTC. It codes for CASSPVVEETQYF.

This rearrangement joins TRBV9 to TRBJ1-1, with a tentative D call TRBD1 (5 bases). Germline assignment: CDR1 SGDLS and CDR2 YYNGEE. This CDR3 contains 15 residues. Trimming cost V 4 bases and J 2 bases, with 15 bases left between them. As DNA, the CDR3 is TGTGCCAGCAGCTTGCCCGCGAGGGGTAACACTGAAGCTTTCTTT. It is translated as CASSLPARGNTEAFF.